These 32 T cell receptor beta chains share one sample of origin, sequenced in a study of T cells in Graves' hyperthyroidism and ophthalmopathy (dated by TCRdb to about 2019). The library came from multiplex PCR. Sequencing used an Illumina HiSeq 2000. Amplification of TCR beta CDR3 regions was carried out from RNA transcripts. For the first round of RT-PCR on the TCR CDR3, the HTBI primer set was used together with the Qiagen OneStep RT-PCR kit. The raw public reads went through TCRdb reprocessing: fastp at Q25, MiXCR clone calling, in-frame beta chains kept. Here each entry gathers all rows of one CDR3 protein and keeps the most common genes and DNA. This sample gives fewer than 800,000 distinct CDR3 sequences in total; 15% to 20% of them show up just once. The ten largest clones represent around 8% of the sample. The sequencing sample was made of blood. These receptors all come from a man aged 18 to 35 with Graves' hyperthyroidism.

This clonotype was recorded at least ten times. The V gene is TRBV20-1, the J gene TRBJ2-3; maybe TRBD2 (6 bases). V was trimmed by 0 bases and J by 6 bases, leaving 16 bases between them. Per germline, CDR1 DFQATT and CDR2 SNEGSKA (reference sequence). The CDR3 spans 15 residues. The CDR3 is CSARDVGSEGDTQYF. CDR3 sequence (DNA): TGCAGTGCTAGAGATGTGGGTTCGGAGGGGGATACGCAGTATTTT.

The J gene is TRBJ1-2, the V gene TRBV9; 9 bases map to TRBD1. From germline, CDR1 is SGDLS and CDR2 YYNGEE. J gave up 4 bases and V 3 bases, and 4 bases lay outside the gene matches. The CDR3 runs 14 residues. As DNA, the CDR3 is TGTGCCAGCAGCGCGGGACAGGGTGCCTATGGCTACACCTTC. Its protein is CASSAGQGAYGYTF.

This clonotype was picked up a small number of times. The V call is TRBV20-1, the J call TRBJ2-5; 7 bases are a match to TRBD1. J lost 3 bases, V lost 6 bases, and 16 bases had no gene match. From germline, CDR1 is DFQATT and CDR2 SNEGSKA (reference sequence). There are 16 residues in the CDR3. CDR3 coding DNA: TGCAGTGCCCCCCACTGGGCAGGGGGTAGAGAAGAGACCCAGTACTTC. Its protein product is CSAPHWAGGREETQYF.

This chain connects TRBV20-1 to TRBJ2-1; 10 bases are shared with TRBD1. Germline V gene data show CDR1 as DFQATT and CDR2 as SNEGSKA (reference sequence). This CDR3 is built from 14 residues. Unmatched junction bases numbered 13, after V lost 7 bases and J lost 10 bases. The CDR3 sequence: CSVPRDRGVGEQFF. CDR3 in DNA: TGCAGTGTACCCCGGGACAGGGGTGTCGGGGAGCAGTTCTTC.

Concerning this clonotype: At one end the junction does not follow the germline gene, possibly because of a read error. This sequence joins TRBV5-1 and TRBJ1-1; TRBD1 might be the D (6 bases). Looked up from germline, CDR1 is SGHRS and CDR2 is YFSETQ. The CDR3 totals 15 residues. The chain's CDR3 is CASSFLGGQNTEAFF. CDR3 DNA sequence: TGTGCCAGCAGCTTCCTCGGGGGCCAGAACACTGAAGCTTTCTTT.

This clonotype was observed many times. In DNA form, the CDR3 reads TGTGCTAGTGGTTTCGGGGGGAACAATGAGCAGTTCTTC. The encoded protein is CASGFGGNNEQFF. V is TRBV12-5 and J is TRBJ2-1; TRBD2 agrees at 7 bases. Germline V CDR1 and CDR2: LGHNT, FRNRAP. The CDR3 totals 13 residues. V shed 3 bases and J 5 bases; nucleotides not matched to a gene: 1.

The chain couples TRBV2 to TRBJ1-2, with D perhaps matching TRBD1 (5 bases). V lost 4 bases and J lost 8, with 14 bases in between. Germline V gives CDR1 SNHLY, CDR2 FYNNEI. CDR3 length: 13 residues. CDR3 DNA: TGTGCCAGCAGTGTCCTCGTGGACAAGGGCTACACCTTC. Its protein is CASSVLVDKGYTF. The whole variable domain, filled in from reference TRBV2 and TRBJ1-2, reads EPEVTQTPSHQVTQMGQEVILRCVPISNHLYFYWYRQILGQKVEFLVSFYNNEISEKSEIFDDQFSVERPDGSNFTLKIRSTKLEDSAMYFCASSVLVDKGYTFGSGTRLTVV.

The chain recombines TRBV24-1 with TRBJ2-1; 8 nucleotides line up with TRBD1. Germline V lookup: CDR1 KGHDR, CDR2 SFDVKD. With V trimmed by 4 bases and J by 12 bases, 7 bases remained unmatched. The CDR3 is 13 residues long. The CDR3 loop reads CATSDQGQGRQFF. The CDR3 DNA is TGTGCCACCAGTGACCAAGGACAGGGCCGGCAGTTCTTC.

In its sample, this clonotype was seen a few times. The gene calls are TRBV10-3 and TRBJ2-5; D is possibly TRBD1 (6 bases). CDR3 length equals 14 residues. Between the trimmed V and J ends, which lost 2 bases and 5 bases, there was a span of 12 bases. Per the germline V gene, CDR1 is ENHRY and CDR2 is SYGVKD. The CDR3 region is CAISEPQGTETQYF. In DNA form, the CDR3 reads TGTGCCATCAGTGAGCCTCAGGGGACGGAGACCCAGTACTTC.

This clonotype was seen repeatedly, ten times or more. The J gene is TRBJ2-3, the V gene TRBV5-1, with TRBD2 matching 11 bases. Germline-derived CDR1 and CDR2 are SGHRS and YFSETQ. With 5 bases clipped from V and 3 bases from J, the junction kept 5 bases outside the gene matches. The CDR3 sequence is 15 residues long. The CDR3 is CASRRLAGGTDTQYF. The CDR3 bases are TGCGCCAGCAGGCGGCTAGCGGGAGGTACAGATACGCAGTATTTT. The full variable domain, completed using reference TRBV5-1 and TRBJ2-3, is KAGVTQTPRYLIKTRGQQVTLSCSPISGHRSVSWYQQTPGQGLQFLFEYFSETQRNKGNFPGRFSGRQFSNSRSEMNVSTLELGDSALYLCASRRLAGGTDTQYFGPGTRLTVL.

This clonotype was seen more than once but under ten times. Since a far larger clone is one base different, this is likely a read error. The chain has TRBV24-1 and TRBJ2-7; 7 bases line up with TRBD1. J was trimmed by 2 bases and V by 7 bases; bases with no gene match: 4. Germline V gene sequence: CDR1 KGHDR, CDR2 SFDVKD. This CDR3 contains 13 residues. This CDR3 reads CATSSGTAYEQYF. In DNA, the CDR3 is TGTGCCACCAGCTCCGGGACAGCCTACGAGCAGTACTTC.

V usage is TRBV28 and J usage is TRBJ2-7; 8 nucleotides align to TRBD2. The V gene's germline CDR1 is MDHEN and CDR2 SYDVKM. This CDR3 is 13 amino acids long. V dropped 6 bases and J dropped 3; count of bases not matched to a gene: 4. The CDR3 here is CASRDSGDYEQYF. For the CDR3, the DNA is TGTGCCAGCAGGGATAGCGGGGACTACGAGCAGTACTTC.

This clonotype appeared many times. The CDR3 reads CASRPLGTGGQETQYF. The CDR3 region has the DNA TGTGCCAGCAGGCCGCTCGGGACAGGGGGCCAAGAGACCCAGTACTTC. The chain links TRBV28 to TRBJ2-5; 11 positions match TRBD1. Germline trimming cut 6 bases from V and 1 base from J; bases unmatched to any gene: 7. The germline V gene has CDR1 MDHEN and CDR2 SYDVKM. This CDR3 comprises 16 residues.

There are many counts of this clonotype. This chain uses TRBV12-3 or TRBV12-4 with TRBJ2-7; D not certain. The germline V and J ends were trimmed by 5 bases and 5 bases, with 16 bases remaining between them. This CDR3 spans 14 amino acids. This CDR3 is CASSPVPEMDEQYF. The CDR3 nucleotides read TGTGCCAGCAGTCCGGTCCCTGAAATGGACGAGCAGTACTTC.

In its sample, this clonotype was seen a few times. This sequence joins TRBV7-9 and TRBJ1-6; D is unclear. The ends were cut back, 2 bases at V and 5 bases at J, with 4 bases in the middle. This CDR3 contains 13 residues. CDR1 and CDR2 from the germline V gene are SEHNR and FQNEAQ (reference sequence). CDR3 bases: TGTGCCAGCAGCTTACCGCATAATTCACCCCTCCACTTT. It is translated as CASSLPHNSPLHF.

As for this clonotype: A much larger clone lies a single base off, so this may be a read error. The V and J genes are TRBV6-2 or TRBV6-3 and TRBJ2-1; TRBD2 matches at 8 bases. Germline-derived CDR1 and CDR2 are MNHEY and SVGEGT. The length of the CDR3 is 16 residues. The CDR3 DNA reads as TGTGCCAGCACCACTAAGACTAGCGTGGTTTACAATGAGCGGTTCTTC. Encoded protein: CASTTKTSVVYNERFF.

In its sample, this clonotype was seen many times. The gene calls are TRBV14 and TRBJ2-1; D assignment may be TRBD1 or TRBD2 (5 bases each). CDR1 and CDR2 from the germline V gene are SGHDN and FVKESK. CDR3 length: 14 amino acids. The V gene lost 1 base and the J gene lost 6 bases, with 10 bases spanning the gap. CDR3 sequence: CASSQVGVGNEQFF. In nucleotides, the CDR3 is TGTGCCAGCAGCCAAGTGGGGGTAGGCAATGAGCAGTTCTTC. The whole variable domain, filled in from reference TRBV14 and TRBJ2-1, reads EAGVTQFPSHSVIEKGQTVTLRCDPISGHDNLYWYRRVMGKEIKFLLHFVKESKQDESGMPNNRFLAERTGGTYSTLKVQPAELEDSGVYFCASSQVGVGNEQFFGPGTRLTVL.

This clonotype was seen ten or more times. The V and J genes are TRBV18 and TRBJ2-1; 11 nucleotides align to TRBD1. The V and J ends lost 6 bases and 9 bases, in that order; junction bases with no gene match: 4. The CDR3 contains 13 residues. The germline gives CDR1 KGHSH, CDR2 LQKENI. CDR3 in DNA: TGTGCCAGCTCCCTGGGACAGGGGGGTGAGCAGTTCTTC. Translated, it gives CASSLGQGGEQFF.

The table lists this clonotype with many counts. The chain combines TRBV7-9 with TRBJ2-1; D may correspond to TRBD1 or TRBD2 (5 bases each). Trimming took 5 bases from V and 9 from J, leaving 26 bases between them. The germline V gene encodes CDR1 SEHNR and CDR2 FQNEAQ (reference sequence). The CDR3 sequence is 17 residues long. CDR3 DNA: TGTGCCAGCAGCCCATGGGAGATAGGGCAGGGTAAGAGTGAGCAGTTCTTC. It codes for CASSPWEIGQGKSEQFF.

This clonotype occurred a few times. The chain uses TRBV6-1 and TRBJ2-5, with 8 bases fitting TRBD2. Germline trimming cut 5 bases from V and 1 base from J; bases unmatched to any gene: 6. Germline V gene sequence: CDR1 MNHNS, CDR2 SASEGT. The CDR3 has 15 residues. The chain's CDR3 is CASSTLGLAQETQYF. DNA of the CDR3: TGTGCCAGCAGTACCCTCGGACTAGCCCAAGAGACCCAGTACTTC.

The V gene is TRBV3-1, the J gene TRBJ2-1; TRBD2 agrees at 13 bases. This CDR3 region has 16 residues. Germline CDR1 LGHDT, CDR2 YNNKEL (reference sequence). J was trimmed by 7 bases and V by 5 bases; bases with no gene match: 8. The CDR3 sequence is CASSAWTSGSRNEQFF. CDR3 DNA sequence: TGTGCCAGCAGCGCATGGACTAGCGGGAGCCGTAATGAGCAGTTCTTC.

This clonotype was counted ten times or more. V and J are TRBV20-1 and TRBJ2-1; 10 nucleotides align to TRBD2. V was clipped by 0 bases and J by 10 bases; unmatched bases: 12. CDR3 size: 16 residues. Per germline, CDR1 DFQATT and CDR2 SNEGSKA (reference sequence). In DNA form, the CDR3 reads TGCAGTGCTAGAGATAAAGGGGGACTAGCGCGAACCGAGCAGTTCTTC. Protein sequence: CSARDKGGLARTEQFF.

Only a few counts were recorded for this clonotype. This sequence joins TRBV5-1 and TRBJ2-5, with D perhaps TRBD2 (6 bases). The germline V gene has CDR1 SGHRS and CDR2 YFSETQ. V dropped 4 bases and J dropped 2 bases, with 9 bases sitting between them. The CDR3 consists of 13 residues. CDR3 in DNA: TGCGCCAGCAGCGGCGGGATACAAGAGACCCAGTACTTC. Translating gives CASSGGIQETQYF.

This clonotype has only a few counts. The CDR3: CAISLQGNTIYF. Written as DNA, the CDR3 is TGTGCCATCAGCCTACAGGGAAACACCATATATTTT. The chain combines TRBV10-3 with TRBJ1-3; D unclear. The CDR3 sequence is 12 residues long. Germline CDR1 is ENHRY and CDR2 is SYGVKD. V was cut by 6 bases and J by 4 bases, with 7 bases left in between.

This chain uses TRBV5-5 with TRBJ2-1, with TRBD1 matching over 7 bases. This CDR3 is 15 amino acids long. Germline V gene data show CDR1 as SGHKS and CDR2 as YYEKEE (reference sequence). The V gene end was trimmed by 3 bases and the J gene end by 6 bases; junction bases not matched to a gene: 9. The CDR3 loop is CASSSGRDSINEQFF. CDR3 nucleotide sequence: TGTGCCAGCAGCTCAGGCCGGGACAGCATCAATGAGCAGTTCTTC.

This rearrangement joins TRBV18 to TRBJ2-2; TRBD1 might be the D (5 bases). Germline V gives CDR1 KGHSH, CDR2 LQKENI. The CDR3 covers 14 residues. V lost 2 bases, J lost 3 bases, and 7 bases lay in between. CDR3 in amino acids: CASSPTGYTGELFF. Here the CDR3 DNA reads TGTGCCAGCTCACCAACAGGATACACCGGGGAGCTGTTTTTT.

This chain links TRBV24-1 with TRBJ2-2; perhaps TRBD1 as D (5 bases). CDR3 length: 14 residues. Per germline, CDR1 KGHDR and CDR2 SFDVKD. V was pared by 5 bases and J by 7 bases, with 13 bases between. This chain's CDR3 is CATSVVGEGGELFF. In DNA form, the CDR3 reads TGTGCCACCAGTGTTGTAGGGGAAGGCGGGGAGCTGTTTTTT.

This chain links TRBV28 with TRBJ1-3; no reliable D call. Germline V gives CDR1 MDHEN, CDR2 SYDVKM. V lost 7 bases and J lost 0, with 7 bases in between. CDR3 length equals 13 residues. The CDR3 spells CASTLLSGNTIYF. The DNA for the CDR3 is TGTGCCAGCACCCTACTCTCTGGAAACACCATATATTTT.

This clonotype showed up many times. This CDR3 is CASSFGRQTFYEQYF. The CDR3 DNA reads as TGTGCCAGCAGTTTCGGGCGACAGACGTTCTACGAGCAGTACTTC. J is TRBJ2-7 and V is TRBV12-3 or TRBV12-4; weak D call: TRBD1 (5 bases). The CDR3 totals 15 residues. V lost 3 bases and J lost 3, with 15 bases in between.

This clonotype came up many times. At one boundary the junction diverges from the germline segment, which might be a read error. The V and J genes are TRBV20-1 and TRBJ2-1; 9 nucleotides line up with TRBD2. The CDR3 contains 15 residues. Per the germline V gene, CDR1 is DFQATT and CDR2 is SNEGSKA (reference sequence). The CDR3 protein is CSARVGLAWENEQFF. The CDR3 region has the DNA TGCAGTGCCAGAGTCGGACTAGCGTGGGAGAATGAGCAGTTCTTC.

This clonotype was recorded a few times. One junction end does not reproduce the germline sequence, and a read error may be involved. The V gene is TRBV28, the J gene TRBJ2-7; D might be TRBD2 (5 bases). CDR3 length: 16 amino acids. Germline lookup yields CDR1 MDHEN and CDR2 SYDVKM. The CDR3 reads CASSPHWRSWSYEQHF. CDR3 bases: TGTGCCAGCAGTCCCCATTGGAGGTCTTGGAGCTACGAGCAGCACTTC.

J is TRBJ1-6 and V is TRBV2; D not resolved. Trimming left V 6 bases short and J 13 bases short, with 10 bases between. Germline lookup yields CDR1 SNHLY and CDR2 FYNNEI. The CDR3 has 11 residues. CDR3 region: CASSRTAPLHF. CDR3 DNA sequence: TGTGCCAGCAGCCGGACGGCGCCCCTCCACTTT. Complete variable domain (other parts from reference TRBV2 and TRBJ1-6): EPEVTQTPSHQVTQMGQEVILRCVPISNHLYFYWYRQILGQKVEFLVSFYNNEISEKSEIFDDQFSVERPDGSNFTLKIRSTKLEDSAMYFCASSRTAPLHFGNGTRLTVT.